Following are 29 T cell receptor beta chains from one sample sequenced in a study of blood T cells in healthy people across ages. Using a J-beta primer mix together with a sample-barcoded 5' primer, a second PCR was run for about 6 to 11 cycles. Each CDR3 protein gets one entry after TCRdb re-called the 5' RACE reads with MiXCR. Seen here are roughly 1.6 million distinct CDR3 sequences, about 35% observed once, and the top ten hold over 9%. The sample consisted of blood. The receptor source for this set is a woman in her 30s in good health.

The rearrangement uses TRBV14 and TRBJ2-1; D not certain. The V end lost 1 base, the J end lost 9 bases, and 10 bases lay between the germline ends. The CDR3 covers 13 residues. Per the germline V gene, CDR1 is SGHDN and CDR2 is FVKESK. CDR3 region: CASSQAYKGEQFF. CDR3 nucleotide sequence: TGTGCCAGCAGCCAAGCCTACAAGGGTGAGCAGTTCTTC. The variable domain in full, with the rest retrieved from reference TRBV14 and TRBJ2-1, is EAGVTQFPSHSVIEKGQTVTLRCDPISGHDNLYWYRRVMGKEIKFLLHFVKESKQDESGMPNNRFLAERTGGTYSTLKVQPAELEDSGVYFCASSQAYKGEQFFGPGTRLTVL.

The chain combines TRBV20-1 with TRBJ2-1; 8 bases fit TRBD1. Looked up from germline, CDR1 is DFQATT and CDR2 is SNEGSKA (reference sequence). This CDR3 is built from 15 residues. J gave up 7 bases and V 6 bases, and 14 bases lay outside the gene matches. CDR3 sequence (DNA): TGCAGTGCGGCCAGCCGGGACAGGTCTCGAAATGAGCAGTTCTTC. Residues: CSAASRDRSRNEQFF.

This clonotype has just a few counts. The chain uses TRBV10-3 and TRBJ2-1, with no clear D. Germline V gives CDR1 ENHRY, CDR2 SYGVKD. This CDR3 region has 11 residues. Between the trimmed V and J ends, which lost 10 bases and 6 bases, there was a span of 10 bases. CDR3: CATQVLNEQFF. DNA of the CDR3: TGTGCCACCCAGGTTCTCAATGAGCAGTTCTTC.

About this clonotype: The junction departs from the called germline gene at one end, perhaps through a read error. V gene TRBV5-1 combines with J gene TRBJ2-1; 9 bases are a match to TRBD2. Germline CDR1 is SGHRS and CDR2 is YFSETQ. There are 20 residues in the CDR3. The CDR3 reads CASSLAKSSGGLSSYNEQFF. CDR3 bases: TGCGCCAGCAGCTTGGCCAAATCCAGCGGGGGGCTTAGCTCCTATAATGAGCAGTTCTTC.

This clonotype was recorded at least ten times. J is TRBJ2-7 and V is TRBV4-2, with 7 bases matching TRBD2. The CDR3 consists of 13 residues. The germline CDR1 and CDR2 sequences are LGHNA and YNFKEQ. J was trimmed by 6 bases and V by 4 bases; bases with no gene match: 6. The CDR3 coding sequence is TGTGCCAGCAGCCCGAGATTAGCGGGCGAGCAGTACTTC. Amino acid sequence: CASSPRLAGEQYF.

Ten or more counts support this clonotype. The CDR3 coding sequence is TGTGCCAGCAGTCCGCGGGACAGCCGCACAGATACGCAGTATTTT. Protein product: CASSPRDSRTDTQYF. The chain combines TRBV28 with TRBJ2-3; a possible D gene is TRBD1 (7 bases). This CDR3 comprises 15 residues. The V gene's germline CDR1 is MDHEN and CDR2 SYDVKM. V lost 5 bases and J 1 base, leaving 13 bases between the germline ends.

This clonotype was seen many times. The V and J genes are TRBV12-3 or TRBV12-4 and TRBJ2-3; no clear D. V was clipped by 5 bases and J by 6 bases, with 15 bases between them. The CDR3 is 14 residues long. For the CDR3, the DNA is TGTGCCAGCAGTCCCGGAGCCCGCAGGGATACGCAGTATTTT. Protein: CASSPGARRDTQYF.

The chain carries TRBV5-1 and TRBJ2-5; D tentatively fits TRBD1 or TRBD2 (6 bases each). The CDR3 length is 16 residues. V lost 4 bases and J lost 5, with 21 bases in between. Per germline, CDR1 SGHRS and CDR2 YFSETQ. The CDR3 sequence is CASSPPVGGGMETQYF. As DNA, the CDR3 is TGCGCCAGCAGCCCCCCCGTGGGGGGCGGGATGGAGACCCAGTACTTC.

This rearrangement joins TRBV10-3 to TRBJ2-3; 7 nucleotides align to TRBD1. V gave up 10 bases and J gave up 0 bases; unmatched junction bases: 10. The CDR3 consists of 15 residues. The germline V gene has CDR1 ENHRY and CDR2 SYGVKD. The CDR3 region has the DNA TGTGCCACCGAGAGACAGGGCTTAAGCACAGATACGCAGTATTTT. Protein sequence: CATERQGLSTDTQYF.

In regard to this clonotype: The junction departs from germline at one end; a sequencing error may be responsible. The rearrangement uses TRBV2 and TRBJ2-6; D gene ambiguous. Germline CDR1 is SNHLY and CDR2 is FYNNEI. The CDR3 is 16 amino acids. The CDR3 DNA is TGTGTCAGCCTCGGCGGCCAAGGGTCTGGGGCCAACGTCCTGACTTTC. Translating gives CVSLGGQGSGANVLTF.

The table lists this clonotype with a few counts. The genes are TRBV7-9 and TRBJ1-4; 8 nucleotides line up with TRBD1. The V segment lost 5 bases and the J segment 7 bases; nucleotides outside the gene matches: 6. The CDR3 length is 14 residues. Germline V gives CDR1 SEHNR, CDR2 FQNEAQ (reference sequence). Written as DNA, the CDR3 is TGTGCCAGCAGCCCTGGACAGGGTAGTGAAAAACTGTTTTTT. This gives the protein CASSPGQGSEKLFF.

The sample holds a few counts of this clonotype. The chain employs TRBV7-3 and TRBJ2-1; TRBD2 aligns across 8 bases. The CDR3 has 15 residues. CDR1 is SGHTA, CDR2 FQGTGA, per germline. Losses at the gene ends were 4 bases for V and 4 bases for J; bases not matched to a gene: 6. The CDR3 bases are TGTGCCAGCAGCTCCGTAGCGGGAATATACAATGAGCAGTTCTTC. This encodes CASSSVAGIYNEQFF.

This clonotype came up a few times. The chain combines TRBV5-1 with TRBJ2-4; 7 bases map to TRBD1. Trimming at V came to 1 base and at J to 2 bases, leaving 3 bases not matched to a gene. The CDR3 loop spans 15 amino acids. CDR1 is SGHRS, CDR2 YFSETQ, per germline. In DNA form, the CDR3 reads TGCGCCAGCAGCTTGACAGGGGATCCCAAAAACATTCAGTACTTC. This translates into CASSLTGDPKNIQYF.

V is TRBV28 and J is TRBJ2-5; either TRBD1 or TRBD2 may supply D (5 bases each). The end of the DNA aligns better with TRBJ2-7, so the J call may be wrong. Germline V gene sequence: CDR1 MDHEN, CDR2 SYDVKM. This CDR3 is 14 amino acids long. CDR3 protein: CASRTGTADDEQYF. DNA for the CDR3: TGTGCCAGCAGAACCGGGACGGCAGACGACGAGCAGTACTTC.

V usage is TRBV5-1 and J usage is TRBJ2-1; the D gene could be TRBD1 or TRBD2 (5 bases each). The length of the CDR3 is 15 residues. The V gene's germline CDR1 is SGHRS and CDR2 YFSETQ. V lost 4 bases and J 7 bases, leaving 18 bases between the germline ends. CDR3 protein: CASSAAGALGNEQFF. The CDR3 nucleotides read TGCGCCAGCAGCGCGGCCGGGGCCCTAGGGAATGAGCAGTTCTTC.

The gene calls are TRBV2 and TRBJ2-3; TRBD2 matches 11 bases. The germline gives CDR1 SNHLY, CDR2 FYNNEI. The V segment lost 7 bases and the J segment 1 base; nucleotides outside the gene matches: 10. This CDR3 is 17 amino acids long. The CDR3 bases are TGTGCCAGCAAGGCCGGGACTAGCGGAGACGGCACAGATACGCAGTATTTT. As protein: CASKAGTSGDGTDTQYF.

This clonotype showed up just a few times. CDR3: CASSSGRSDEQFF. In nucleotides, the CDR3 is TGCGCCAGCAGCTCCGGTAGGTCGGATGAGCAGTTCTTC. The J gene is TRBJ2-1, the V gene TRBV5-1; no reliable D call. V lost 3 bases and J 8 bases, leaving 12 bases between the germline ends. CDR3 length: 13 residues. Germline V CDR1 and CDR2: SGHRS, YFSETQ.

A remark on this clonotype: An end of the junction differs from the germline gene, which may be a read error. This chain uses TRBV3-1 with TRBJ2-2; 12 bases align to TRBD1. The CDR3 contains 18 residues. Germline V gene lookup returns CDR1 LGHDT and CDR2 YNNKEL (reference sequence). CDR3 in DNA: TGTGCCAGCAGCCAAGAAACCGGGACAGGGGGCCACACCGGGGAGTTGTTTTTT. Translating it yields CASSQETGTGGHTGELFF.

V is TRBV6-1 and J is TRBJ1-2, with TRBD1 matching over 7 bases. The junction had 2 bases not matched to a gene; V was cut back by 3 bases and J by 7 bases. From germline, CDR1 is MNHNS and CDR2 SASEGT. The CDR3 is 12 amino acids. The CDR3 sequence is CASSDQGGGYTF. DNA of the CDR3: TGTGCCAGCAGTGACCAGGGGGGTGGCTACACCTTC.

This clonotype was found a few times. A read error may produce the germline difference seen at one junction end. V usage is TRBV28 and J usage is TRBJ2-7, with TRBD2 matching over 10 bases. The germline V gene has CDR1 MDHEN and CDR2 SYDVKM. The CDR3 length is 14 residues. The CDR3 DNA follows: TGCGCCAGCAGTTCCGGGACTAGCGAATACGAGCAGTACTTC. This sequence encodes CASSSGTSEYEQYF.

This clonotype was observed many times. The chain carries TRBV5-1 and TRBJ2-1; TRBD2 might be the D (6 bases). The CDR3 is made up of 13 amino acids. Germline loops: CDR1 SGHRS, CDR2 YFSETQ. Trimming took off 4 bases at V and 1 base at J, with 6 bases between the two ends. As DNA, the CDR3 is TGCGCCAGCAGCCGGGGGTCCTACAATGAGCAGTTCTTC. It yields the protein CASSRGSYNEQFF.

CDR3 amino acids: CASSLPLAGVRVNEQFF. In nucleotides, the CDR3 is TGTGCCAGCAGCTTACCTCTAGCGGGAGTCAGGGTCAATGAGCAGTTCTTC. The gene calls are TRBV7-6 and TRBJ2-1, with 10 nucleotides matching TRBD2. The CDR3 is 17 amino acids. Unmatched junction bases numbered 10, after V lost 2 bases and J lost 6 bases. Germline V gene sequence: CDR1 SGHVS, CDR2 FNYEAQ.

The chain recombines TRBV9 with TRBJ1-1; TRBD1 aligns across 9 bases. This CDR3 contains 18 residues. Germline CDR1 is SGDLS and CDR2 is YYNGEE. V lost 3 bases, J lost 6 bases, and 18 bases stayed unmatched. CDR3 sequence reads: CASSAPRGDRVAGPEAFF. CDR3 DNA sequence: TGTGCCAGCAGCGCACCCCGTGGGGACAGGGTTGCGGGGCCTGAAGCTTTCTTT. Together with reference TRBV9 and TRBJ1-1, the CDR3 gives the full variable domain: DSGVTQTPKHLITATGQRVTLRCSPRSGDLSVYWYQQSLDQGLQFLIQYYNGEERAKGNILERFSAQQFPDLHSELNLSSLELGDSALYFCASSAPRGDRVAGPEAFFGQGTRLTVV.

V usage is TRBV7-2 and J usage is TRBJ2-3; D is possibly TRBD2 (6 bases). Trimming took off 5 bases at V and 6 bases at J, with 24 bases between the two ends. This CDR3 region has 17 residues. Germline CDR1 is SGHTA and CDR2 is FQGNSA. This CDR3 is CASSQDRMLTSSDTQYF. The CDR3 DNA reads as TGTGCCAGCAGCCAGGACCGTATGCTAACTAGCTCTGATACGCAGTATTTT.

In this sample, this clonotype turned up a few times. The chain recombines TRBV12-3 or TRBV12-4 with TRBJ2-7; 8 bases agree with TRBD2. CDR3 length equals 14 residues. Trimming took 3 bases from V and 5 from J; bases not matched to a gene: 6. CDR3 sequence (DNA): TGTGCCAGCAGTTTCCGGGGGGGCCGCGACGAGCAGTACTTC. Protein: CASSFRGGRDEQYF.

This clonotype was recorded a few times. The chain is built from TRBV27 and TRBJ1-2; D gene unclear. Germline V CDR1 and CDR2: MNHEY, SMNVEV (reference sequence). V gave up 5 bases and J gave up 0 bases, with 7 bases separating them. There are 13 residues in the CDR3. The CDR3 loop reads CASSQIPNYGYTF. The CDR3 region has the DNA TGTGCCAGCAGTCAGATCCCTAACTATGGCTACACCTTC.

The chain has TRBV20-1 and TRBJ1-4; 10 bases line up with TRBD1. Germline CDR1 is DFQATT and CDR2 is SNEGSKA (reference sequence). CDR3 length equals 19 residues. Unmatched junction bases numbered 18, after V lost 3 bases and J lost 5 bases. This CDR3 reads CSASRPGQGSIRGNEKLFF. Written as DNA, the CDR3 is TGCAGTGCTAGCAGGCCGGGACAGGGGTCGATCAGGGGGAATGAAAAACTGTTTTTT.

V and J are TRBV20-1 and TRBJ2-3; 9 bases are shared with TRBD2. The germline gives CDR1 DFQATT, CDR2 SNEGSKA (reference sequence). The V segment lost 5 bases and the J segment 8 bases; nucleotides outside the gene matches: 14. This CDR3 has 15 residues. CDR3 bases: TGCAGTGCTGTAGGACCACTAGCGGGCACGGGTACGCAGTATTTT. It is translated as CSAVGPLAGTGTQYF.

This clonotype occurred many times. The chain combines TRBV7-9 with TRBJ1-1; TRBD1 might be the D (5 bases). Germline V gene lookup returns CDR1 SEHNR and CDR2 FQNEAQ (reference sequence). V was pared by 5 bases and J by 7 bases, with 11 bases between. This CDR3 has 12 residues. The CDR3 protein is CASSLGALEAFF. In DNA, the CDR3 is TGTGCCAGCAGCCTTGGGGCCCTTGAAGCTTTCTTT.